These 20 T cell receptor beta chains were sequenced from one sample in a study of CD8 T cells in ankylosing spondylitis. From the 5' RACE reads, TCRdb called clonotypes with MiXCR, one entry per CDR3 protein. The table lists roughly 40,000 distinct CDR3 sequences, 4% of them singletons, with 3% to 4% in the top ten. The sequenced material came from blood, either unsorted or a sorted T cell fraction (not recorded which). Source of these receptors: a female donor with ankylosing spondylitis or in good health (not recorded which).

This clonotype has at least ten counts. The genes are TRBV9 and TRBJ1-2, with 7 bases aligning to TRBD1. Germline assignment: CDR1 SGDLS and CDR2 YYNGEE. V shed 4 bases and J 2 bases; nucleotides not matched to a gene: 5. CDR3 length: 14 amino acids. CDR3 residues: CASSRTGPNYGYTF. The CDR3 DNA follows: TGTGCCAGCAGCCGGACAGGACCCAACTATGGCTACACCTTC.

This clonotype was seen at least ten times. The genes are TRBV9 and TRBJ2-3, with a tentative D call TRBD1 (6 bases). Germline loops: CDR1 SGDLS, CDR2 YYNGEE. This CDR3 has 16 residues. V lost 2 bases, J lost 0 bases, and 13 bases lay in between. DNA of the CDR3: TGTGCCAGCAGCGTCCAGGGGACCACTAGCACAGATACGCAGTATTTT. Its protein product is CASSVQGTTSTDTQYF.

The table lists this clonotype with many counts. A read error may explain this, as a much larger clone is one base away. The CDR3: CASSVSDSTDTQYF. The CDR3, as DNA: TGTGCCAGCAGCGTAAGCGACAGCACAGATACGCAGTATTTT. The J gene is TRBJ2-3, the V gene TRBV9; D ambiguous. Germline lookup yields CDR1 SGDLS and CDR2 YYNGEE. The CDR3 is 14 residues long. V was pared by 1 base and J by 0 bases, with 6 bases between.

This clonotype has a handful of counts. The genes are TRBV9 and TRBJ2-3; D is tentatively TRBD1 or TRBD2 (6 bases each). Looked up from germline, CDR1 is SGDLS and CDR2 is YYNGEE. Trimming pared 0 bases from V and 4 bases from J, leaving 12 bases between. The CDR3 totals 15 residues. The CDR3 reads CASSVAGARADTQYF. As DNA, the CDR3 is TGTGCCAGCAGCGTAGCGGGGGCAAGGGCAGATACGCAGTATTTT.

This clonotype is deemed medium-sized. V is TRBV9 and J is TRBJ1-5, with 7 nucleotides matching TRBD1. The CDR3 sequence is 15 residues long. The J segment lost 1 base and the V segment lost 0 bases, leaving 1 base of the junction unmatched. Germline assignment: CDR1 SGDLS and CDR2 YYNGEE. The DNA for the CDR3 is TGTGCCAGCAGCGTAGGACAGGGCAGCAATCAGCCCCAGCATTTT. It yields the protein CASSVGQGSNQPQHF. The full variable domain, with the rest looked up from reference TRBV9 and TRBJ1-5, is DSGVTQTPKHLITATGQRVTLRCSPRSGDLSVYWYQQSLDQGLQFLIQYYNGEERAKGNILERFSAQQFPDLHSELNLSSLELGDSALYFCASSVGQGSNQPQHFGDGTRLSIL.

J is TRBJ1-2 and V is TRBV9, with 8 nucleotides matching TRBD1. The ends lost 0 bases at V and 6 bases at J; junction bases unmatched: 4. From germline, CDR1 is SGDLS and CDR2 YYNGEE. The length of the CDR3 is 14 residues. The CDR3 DNA reads TGTGCCAGCAGCGTAGGTCGGGACAGGCATGGCTACACCTTC. Amino acids: CASSVGRDRHGYTF.

This clonotype was observed many times. This chain joins TRBV9 and TRBJ2-2, with D possibly being TRBD1 or TRBD2 (5 bases each). Trimming removed 5 bases at V and 3 bases at J, with 14 bases between. The germline gives CDR1 SGDLS, CDR2 YYNGEE. This CDR3 region has 15 residues. In DNA form, the CDR3 reads TGTGCCAGCAGGCGATCGGGGCGGGACACCGGGGAGCTGTTTTTT. Residues: CASRRSGRDTGELFF.

About this clonotype: With a much larger clone just one base away, this may be a read error. The genes are TRBV9 and TRBJ2-1, with 9 bases identical to TRBD2. Germline CDR1 and CDR2: SGDLS and YYNGEE. J was trimmed by 10 bases and V by 0 bases; bases with no gene match: 14. The CDR3 length is 17 residues. The CDR3 sequence is CASSVAASGDPGGEQFF. CDR3 coding DNA: TGTGCCAGCAGCGTAGCGGCTAGCGGGGACCCAGGGGGGGAGCAGTTCTTC.

The table lists this clonotype with many counts. The chain joins TRBV9 to TRBJ2-3; 7 positions match TRBD2. The CDR3 contains 16 residues. Germline V gene data show CDR1 as SGDLS and CDR2 as YYNGEE. V lost 4 bases and J lost 1; bases outside the gene matches: 9. The CDR3 sequence is CASSTHLAAGTDTQYF. CDR3 sequence (DNA): TGTGCCAGCAGCACTCATCTAGCGGCCGGCACAGATACGCAGTATTTT.

At least ten counts were recorded for this clonotype. This chain links TRBV9 with TRBJ2-3; D is uncertain. This CDR3 is 12 amino acids long. Germline V gives CDR1 SGDLS, CDR2 YYNGEE. The V gene lost 0 bases and the J gene lost 6 bases, with 5 bases spanning the gap. Here the CDR3 DNA reads TGTGCCAGCAGCGTAGCGGCGGATACGCAGTATTTT. Its translation: CASSVAADTQYF.

This clonotype was seen many times. The chain carries TRBV9 and TRBJ2-3; D is ambiguous. Trimming removed 0 bases at V and 0 bases at J, with 5 bases between. The CDR3 is 14 amino acids. CDR1 and CDR2 from the germline V gene are SGDLS and YYNGEE. The chain's CDR3 is CASSVADSTDTQYF. The CDR3, as DNA: TGTGCCAGCAGCGTAGCGGACAGCACAGATACGCAGTATTTT. Variable domain in full (rest from reference TRBV9 and TRBJ2-3): DSGVTQTPKHLITATGQRVTLRCSPRSGDLSVYWYQQSLDQGLQFLIQYYNGEERAKGNILERFSAQQFPDLHSELNLSSLELGDSALYFCASSVADSTDTQYFGPGTRLTVL.

The sample holds many counts of this clonotype. The chain couples TRBV9 to TRBJ2-7; TRBD1 matches at 8 bases. Losses at the gene ends were 0 bases for V and 2 bases for J; bases not matched to a gene: 1. There are 14 residues in the CDR3. CDR1 and CDR2 from the germline V gene are SGDLS and YYNGEE. The chain's CDR3 is CASSVGTGTYEQYF. For the CDR3, the DNA is TGTGCCAGCAGCGTAGGGACAGGGACCTACGAGCAGTACTTC.

This clonotype was counted ten times or more. This chain joins TRBV9 and TRBJ2-1, with D uncertain. V was trimmed by 4 bases and J by 4 bases, leaving 15 bases between them. The CDR3 has 15 residues. Germline V gene sequence: CDR1 SGDLS, CDR2 YYNGEE. CDR3 sequence: CASSPPQDGYNEQFF. CDR3 coding DNA: TGTGCCAGCAGCCCCCCCCAAGACGGGTACAATGAGCAGTTCTTC.

This clonotype has a count of ten or more. The chain links TRBV9 to TRBJ2-2, with a possible D match to TRBD2 (5 bases). This CDR3 has 16 amino acids. The germline V gene has CDR1 SGDLS and CDR2 YYNGEE. Trimming stripped 4 bases from V and 1 base from J, with 14 bases between. The CDR3 coding sequence is TGTGCCAGCAGCCCCAGTGTAGCGCAGAACACCGGGGAGCTGTTTTTT. This sequence encodes CASSPSVAQNTGELFF. The whole variable domain, filled in from reference TRBV9 and TRBJ2-2, reads DSGVTQTPKHLITATGQRVTLRCSPRSGDLSVYWYQQSLDQGLQFLIQYYNGEERAKGNILERFSAQQFPDLHSELNLSSLELGDSALYFCASSPSVAQNTGELFFGEGSRLTVL.

This clonotype was counted many times. The chain links TRBV7-9 to TRBJ2-7, with no clear D. This CDR3 has 12 amino acids. Germline V gives CDR1 SEHNR, CDR2 FQNEAQ (reference sequence). V shed 1 base and J shed 9 bases, with 10 bases lying between them. In DNA, the CDR3 is TGTGCCAGCAGCTTAGTAAATCCGGTGCAGTACTTC. It specifies CASSLVNPVQYF.

Here the CDR3 reads CASSVTTGTSGDNEQFF. CDR3 in DNA: TGTGCCAGCAGTGTCACAACCGGGACTAGCGGGGACAATGAGCAGTTCTTC. The chain recombines TRBV9 with TRBJ2-1, with 13 nucleotides matching TRBD2. The CDR3 length is 17 residues. Germline V CDR1 and CDR2: SGDLS, YYNGEE. Trimming removed 5 bases from V and 5 bases from J; junction bases left unmatched: 10.

This clonotype was detected many times. CDR3 sequence (DNA): TGTGCCAGCAGCGTAGTGGCTGTACCGGGACAGGCGCCCGATGGCTACACCTTC. Protein sequence: CASSVVAVPGQAPDGYTF. The chain uses TRBV9 and TRBJ1-2; 8 bases are a match to TRBD1. The CDR3 covers 18 residues. The germline gives CDR1 SGDLS, CDR2 YYNGEE. Trimming took 0 bases from V and 6 from J; bases not matched to a gene: 16.

This clonotype was found many times. V is TRBV9 and J is TRBJ2-1, with TRBD1 identical over 10 bases. The CDR3 runs to 17 residues. Germline trimming cut 2 bases from V and 2 bases from J; bases unmatched to any gene: 7. From germline, CDR1 is SGDLS and CDR2 YYNGEE. The CDR3, as DNA: TGTGCCAGCAGCGTTTCCCCGGGACAGGGGACCTACAATGAGCAGTTCTTC. Translation gives CASSVSPGQGTYNEQFF.

This clonotype was recorded many times. J is TRBJ1-6 and V is TRBV9, with 10 bases identical to TRBD1. Germline V gives CDR1 SGDLS, CDR2 YYNGEE. Trimming cost V 2 bases and J 14 bases; bases outside gene matches: 7. The CDR3 has 14 amino acids. CDR3 residues: CASSVDRGLATLHF. CDR3 in DNA: TGTGCCAGCAGCGTTGACAGGGGGCTTGCAACCCTCCACTTT.

Regarding this clonotype: Compared with germline, one end of the junction differs, possibly owing to a read error. The chain employs TRBV10-3 and TRBJ2-7; tentatively, D is TRBD2 (5 bases). The germline gives CDR1 ENHRY, CDR2 SYGVKD. The CDR3 runs to 16 residues. The CDR3 spells CAISAEEVLSCHQQSF. CDR3 nucleotide sequence: TGTGCCATCAGCGCGGAGGAGGTCCTCAGCTGCCATCAGCAGTCCTTC.